This T cell receptor (beta chain) was sequenced for a study of circulating CD8 cells and anti-PD-1 response in melanoma (dated by TCRdb to 2018 to 2020). About the investigation overall: Patients received nivolumab intravenously at 3 mg/kg every 2 weeks. Of the 13 patients in the melanoma cohort, anti-PD-1 was received as first-line therapy by seven patients, and prior targeted therapy or immunotherapy had been received by six patients. Responders were defined as patients showing complete or partial responses, and non-responders as patients showing stable or progressive disease (RECIST v1.1). The TCR repertoire analysis covered around eleven melanoma patients: 7 non-responders and 4 responders. PD-1 on on-treatment samples was detected using a biotinylated anti-human IgG4 antibody.

TCRdb records NextSeq 500 as the sequencer. TCR libraries were prepared from about 14 ng of total RNA with the QIAseq Immune Repertoire RNA Library Kit, Human TCR Panel. Sequencing of the TCR libraries was done on an Illumina NextSeq with a Mid Output V2 kit and asymmetric 261x41 paired-end reads. Each TCR library was diluted to approximately 3.7 nM, after which the TCR libraries were pooled, denatured and loaded at about 0.98 pM. As for how the authors treated the data: Processing of the TCR FASTQ files took place in the QIAGEN GeneGlobe Data Analysis Center, and downstream analysis was done in R 3.5.2. To get clonality, Shannon entropy was normalized by the log of the number of unique productive sequences and the result was subtracted from one. For each subset, Fisher exact tests at 5% FDR were used to find TRA or TRB clonotypes whose abundance differed between baseline and M1. Clonotypes with differential abundance were put into four groups: emerging, expanding, contracting or non-expanding/contracting. Morisita's overlap index was used to measure repertoire overlap between patients. TCRdb passed the public sequencing reads through fastp at Q25 and MiXCR, retaining productive beta sequences. When rows share a CDR3 protein, they turn into one entry using the most common DNA and genes. What appears here as the V and J calls and clone size reflects TCRdb's work, not the paper's. Recorded for this sample are approximately 850 distinct CDR3 sequences; 7% to 9% of them occurred a single time. More than 30% of the sample comes from the top ten.

The germline V gene (reference sequence) yields MNHEY for CDR1 and SMNVEV for CDR2. The CDR3 spans 14 residues, from the cysteine through the phenylalanine. Only CDR3 DNA remains: 42 bases, in frame from the first base. Points on this clonotype: It lacks a known antigen. One end of the junction is discordant with germline, which a read error may explain.

The research as a whole found: Because tumor material could not be accessed, tumor reactivity was instead assessed with peptide assays on expanded sorted subsets. Because of limited material, replicates were generally not included when the experiments were performed. Both treatment-naive and previously treated patients were included in the cohort, and this mixing was noted by the authors as something that could influence results. Between subsets, repertoires were largely private, with fewer than 7% of TRB clonotypes shared at M1, and the highest sharing was seen between DPOS and TIGIT. The published TCR repertoire comparisons relied only on baseline and M1 samples from a small cohort that had few responders. The DNEG repertoire was the most diverse; PD-1 and DPOS showed similar, higher clonality, and TIGIT repertoires were the least diverse.

Using a BD FACSAria II cell sorter, four subsets defined by PD-1 and/or TIGIT were sorted from live CD3+CD8+TCRalphabeta+ cells. Circulating CD8 T cells were sorted into four subsets by PD-1 and TIGIT expression to characterize their relevance to anti-PD-1 therapy response. For every sorted CD8 T-cell subset, sequencing covered both the TCR alpha and the TCR beta chains. Peripheral blood was drawn before the first anti-PD-1 injection and after two and four injections. Ficoll gradient centrifugation was used to isolate PBMCs immediately. Until use, PBMCs were stored frozen in liquid nitrogen in RPMI containing approximately 20% FCS and approximately 9.4% DMSO. Thawed PBMCs were stained with a viability dye and antibodies against CD3, CD8alpha, TCRalphabeta, PD-1 and TIGIT. The RNeasy Kit was used to extract total RNA, and all samples came in with a RIN above 7.

The sequence was collected from a human donor with melanoma. The chain links TRBV27 with TRBJ1-2, with the D gene not confidently named. The source was CD8+ T cells from PBMCs, collected at baseline or after one month of anti-PD-1 therapy (not recorded which). The nucleotide sequence reads TGTGCCAGCAGACCGGGCTTGGCCAACTATGGCTACGCCTTC. It encodes CASRPGLANYGYAF.